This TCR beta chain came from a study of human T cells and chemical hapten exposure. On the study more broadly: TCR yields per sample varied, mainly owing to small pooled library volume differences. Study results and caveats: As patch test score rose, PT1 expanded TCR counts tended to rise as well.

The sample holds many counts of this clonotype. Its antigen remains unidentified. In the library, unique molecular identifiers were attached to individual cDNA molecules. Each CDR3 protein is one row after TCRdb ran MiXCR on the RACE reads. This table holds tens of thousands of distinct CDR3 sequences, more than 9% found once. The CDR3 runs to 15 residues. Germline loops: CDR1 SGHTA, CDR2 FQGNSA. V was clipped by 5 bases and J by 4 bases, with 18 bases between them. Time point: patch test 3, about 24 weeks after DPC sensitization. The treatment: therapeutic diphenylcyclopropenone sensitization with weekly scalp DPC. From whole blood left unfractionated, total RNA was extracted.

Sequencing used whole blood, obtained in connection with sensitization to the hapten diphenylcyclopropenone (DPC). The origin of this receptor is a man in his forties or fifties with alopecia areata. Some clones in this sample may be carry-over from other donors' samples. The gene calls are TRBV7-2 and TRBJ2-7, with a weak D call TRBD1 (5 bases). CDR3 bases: TGTGCCAGCAGCCCGTCCGAGGTCAGGGCTTACGAGCAGTACTTC. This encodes CASSPSEVRAYEQYF.